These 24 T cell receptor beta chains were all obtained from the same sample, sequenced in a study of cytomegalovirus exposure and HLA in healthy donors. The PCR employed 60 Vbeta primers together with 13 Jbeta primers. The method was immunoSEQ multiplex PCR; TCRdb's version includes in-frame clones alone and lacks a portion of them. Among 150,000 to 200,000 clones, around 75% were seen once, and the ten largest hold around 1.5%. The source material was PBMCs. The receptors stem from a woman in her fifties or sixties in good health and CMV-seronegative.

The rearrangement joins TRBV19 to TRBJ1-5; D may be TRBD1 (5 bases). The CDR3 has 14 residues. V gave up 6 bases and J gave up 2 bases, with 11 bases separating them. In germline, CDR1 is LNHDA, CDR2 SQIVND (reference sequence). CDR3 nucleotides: TGTGCCAGTAGGCCGGGGGGGGGCAATCAGCCCCAGCATTTT. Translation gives CASRPGGGNQPQHF.

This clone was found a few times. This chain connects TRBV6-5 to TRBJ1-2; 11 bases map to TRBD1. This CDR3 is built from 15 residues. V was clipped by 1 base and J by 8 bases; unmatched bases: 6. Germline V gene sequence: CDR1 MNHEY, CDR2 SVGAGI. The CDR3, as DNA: TGTGCCAGCAGTTACTTAGCTGGGACAGGGGGAGGCTACACCTTC. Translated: CASSYLAGTGGGYTF.

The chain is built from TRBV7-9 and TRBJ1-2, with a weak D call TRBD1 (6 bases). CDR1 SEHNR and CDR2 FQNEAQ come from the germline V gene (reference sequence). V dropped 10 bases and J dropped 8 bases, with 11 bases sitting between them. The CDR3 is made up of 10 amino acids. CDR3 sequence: CAITGPGYTF. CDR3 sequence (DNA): TGTGCCATCACAGGGCCCGGCTACACCTTC. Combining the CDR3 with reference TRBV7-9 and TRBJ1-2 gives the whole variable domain DTGVSQNPRHKITKRGQNVTFRCDPISEHNRLYWYRQTLGQGPEFLTYFQNEAQLEKSRLLSDRFSAERPKGSFSTLEIQRTEQGDSAMYLCAITGPGYTFGSGTRLTVV.

The CDR3 DNA is TGTGCCAGCAGCTTACGGGGGACAGGGGTGGTCGGTGAGCAGTTCTTC. Its protein is CASSLRGTGVVGEQFF. This rearrangement joins TRBV13 to TRBJ2-1; 10 bases fit TRBD1. The germline V gene has CDR1 PRHDT and CDR2 FYEKMQ (reference sequence). The CDR3 spans 16 residues. V lost 2 bases to trimming and J lost 9 bases; unmatched junction nucleotides: 10. Variable domain in full (rest from reference TRBV13 and TRBJ2-1): AAGVIQSPRHLIKEKRETATLKCYPIPRHDTVYWYQQGPGQDPQFLISFYEKMQSDKGSIPDRFSAQQFSDYHSELNMSSLELGDSALYFCASSLRGTGVVGEQFFGPGTRLTVL.

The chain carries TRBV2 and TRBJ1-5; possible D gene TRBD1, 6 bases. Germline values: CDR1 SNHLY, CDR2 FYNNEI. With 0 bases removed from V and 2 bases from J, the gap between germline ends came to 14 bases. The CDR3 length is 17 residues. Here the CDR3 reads CASSEAKGVLGNQPQHF. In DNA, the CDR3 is TGTGCCAGCAGTGAAGCCAAGGGGGTCTTGGGCAATCAGCCCCAGCATTTT.

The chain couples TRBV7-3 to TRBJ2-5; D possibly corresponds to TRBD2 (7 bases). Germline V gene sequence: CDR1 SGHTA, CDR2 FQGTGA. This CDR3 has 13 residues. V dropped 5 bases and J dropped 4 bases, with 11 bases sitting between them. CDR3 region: CASSPGGGETQYF. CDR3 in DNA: TGTGCCAGCAGCCCGGGGGGCGGAGAGACCCAGTACTTC.

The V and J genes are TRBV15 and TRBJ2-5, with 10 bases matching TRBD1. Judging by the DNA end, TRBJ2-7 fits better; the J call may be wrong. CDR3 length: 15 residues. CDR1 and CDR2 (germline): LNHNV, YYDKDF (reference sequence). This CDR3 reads CATSREKGQGFEQYF. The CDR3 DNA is TGTGCCACCAGCAGAGAAAAGGGACAGGGGTTCGAGCAGTACTTC.

CDR3 residues: CASSLAGGSQPQHF. The CDR3 nucleotides read TGTGCCAGCAGCTTGGCCGGGGGTAGTCAGCCCCAGCATTTT. The chain uses TRBV5-5 and TRBJ1-5, with D possibly TRBD1 on 5 matching bases. Germline CDR1 is SGHKS and CDR2 is YYEKEE (reference sequence). The germline V and J ends were trimmed by 0 bases and 6 bases, with 10 bases remaining between them. The CDR3 contains 14 residues.

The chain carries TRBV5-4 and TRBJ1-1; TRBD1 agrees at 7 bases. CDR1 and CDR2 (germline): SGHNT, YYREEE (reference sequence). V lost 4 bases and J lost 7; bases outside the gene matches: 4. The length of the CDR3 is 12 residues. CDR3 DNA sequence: TGTGCCAGCAGCGCCGACAGGGTTGAAGCTTTCTTT. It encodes CASSADRVEAFF.

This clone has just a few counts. CDR3 in amino acids: CATDAASGKGNTIYF. The CDR3 DNA is TGTGCCACCGATGCAGCTTCAGGGAAGGGAAACACCATATATTTT. The rearrangement joins TRBV7-9 to TRBJ1-3, with a weak D call TRBD1 (5 bases). Germline CDR1 and CDR2: SEHNR and FQNEAQ (reference sequence). Trimming shortened V by 10 bases and J by 4 bases, and 20 bases separated the two germline ends. The CDR3 spans 15 residues.

The CDR3 DNA reads as TGTGCCAGCAGCTTAGGCGGGACCTCCTACAATGAGCAGTTCTTC. Translation gives CASSLGGTSYNEQFF. The chain couples TRBV11-3 to TRBJ2-1, with D perhaps matching TRBD2 (6 bases). Germline values: CDR1 SGHNT, CDR2 YENEEA. The CDR3 runs to 15 residues. Between the trimmed V and J ends, which lost 1 base and 0 bases, there was a span of 7 bases.

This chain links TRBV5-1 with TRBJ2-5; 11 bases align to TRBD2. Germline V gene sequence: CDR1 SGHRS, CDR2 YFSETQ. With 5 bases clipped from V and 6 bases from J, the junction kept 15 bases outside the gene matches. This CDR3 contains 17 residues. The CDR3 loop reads CASRPHSGGAVRQTQYF. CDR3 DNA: TGCGCCAGCAGACCTCATAGCGGGGGGGCGGTCCGACAGACCCAGTACTTC.

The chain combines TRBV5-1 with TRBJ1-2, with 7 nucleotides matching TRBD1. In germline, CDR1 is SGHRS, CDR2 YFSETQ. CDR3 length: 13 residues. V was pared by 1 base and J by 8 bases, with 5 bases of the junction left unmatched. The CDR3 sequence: CASSLSDRDGYTF. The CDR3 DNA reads TGCGCCAGCAGCTTGTCTGACAGGGACGGCTACACCTTC.

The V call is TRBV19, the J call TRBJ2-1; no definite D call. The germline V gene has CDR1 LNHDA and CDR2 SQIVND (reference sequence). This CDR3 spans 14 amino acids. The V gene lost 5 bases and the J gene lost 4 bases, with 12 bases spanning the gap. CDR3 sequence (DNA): TGTGCCAGTAGTGTCGTCCCGAGGTACAATGAGCAGTTCTTC. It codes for CASSVVPRYNEQFF.

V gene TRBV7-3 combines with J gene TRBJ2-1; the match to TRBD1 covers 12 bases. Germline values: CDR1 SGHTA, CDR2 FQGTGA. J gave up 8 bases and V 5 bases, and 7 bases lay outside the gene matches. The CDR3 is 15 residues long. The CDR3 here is CASSRDRGHGYEQFF. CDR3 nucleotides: TGTGCCAGCAGCCGGGACAGGGGGCATGGCTATGAGCAGTTCTTC.

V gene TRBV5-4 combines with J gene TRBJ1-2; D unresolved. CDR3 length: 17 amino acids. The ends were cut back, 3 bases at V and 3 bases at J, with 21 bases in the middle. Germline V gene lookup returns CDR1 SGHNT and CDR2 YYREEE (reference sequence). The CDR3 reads CASSYLYRRTKDYGYTF. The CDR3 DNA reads TGTGCCAGCAGCTACCTGTACCGGAGGACGAAGGACTATGGCTACACCTTC.

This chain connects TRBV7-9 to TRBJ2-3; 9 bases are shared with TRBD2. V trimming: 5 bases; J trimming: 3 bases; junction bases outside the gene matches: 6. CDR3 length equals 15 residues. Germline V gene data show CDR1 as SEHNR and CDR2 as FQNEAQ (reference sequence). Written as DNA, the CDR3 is TGTGCCAGCAGCGTCAATAGCGGGGGTACAGATACGCAGTATTTT. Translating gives CASSVNSGGTDTQYF. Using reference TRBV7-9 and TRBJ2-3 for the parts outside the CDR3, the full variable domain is DTGVSQNPRHKITKRGQNVTFRCDPISEHNRLYWYRQTLGQGPEFLTYFQNEAQLEKSRLLSDRFSAERPKGSFSTLEIQRTEQGDSAMYLCASSVNSGGTDTQYFGPGTRLTVL.

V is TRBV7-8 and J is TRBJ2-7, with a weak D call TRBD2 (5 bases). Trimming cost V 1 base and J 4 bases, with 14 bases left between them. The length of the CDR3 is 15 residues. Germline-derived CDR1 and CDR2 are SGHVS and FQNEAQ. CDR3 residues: CASSLEGGSAYEQYF. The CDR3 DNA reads TGTGCCAGCAGCTTAGAAGGTGGTAGCGCGTACGAGCAGTACTTC.

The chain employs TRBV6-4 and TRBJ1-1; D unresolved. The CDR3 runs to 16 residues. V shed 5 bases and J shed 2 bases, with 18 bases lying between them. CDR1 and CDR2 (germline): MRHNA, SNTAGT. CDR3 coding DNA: TGTGCCAGCAGTTCTGCGGGAGTTAGGGCCAACACTGAAGCTTTCTTT. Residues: CASSSAGVRANTEAFF.

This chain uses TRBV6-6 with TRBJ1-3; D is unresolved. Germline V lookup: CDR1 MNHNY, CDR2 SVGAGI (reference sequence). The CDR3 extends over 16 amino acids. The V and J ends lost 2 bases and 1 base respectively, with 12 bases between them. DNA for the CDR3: TGTGCCAGCAGTTACGAGGGAATCGGGTCTGGAAACACCATATATTTT. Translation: CASSYEGIGSGNTIYF.

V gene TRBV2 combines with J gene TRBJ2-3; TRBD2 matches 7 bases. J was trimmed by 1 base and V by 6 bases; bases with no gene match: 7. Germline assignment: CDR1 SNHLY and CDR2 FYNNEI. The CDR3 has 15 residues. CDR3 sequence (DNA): TGTGCCAGCAGGCCAACTAGCGCCGGCACAGATACGCAGTATTTT. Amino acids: CASRPTSAGTDTQYF. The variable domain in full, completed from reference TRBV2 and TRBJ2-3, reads EPEVTQTPSHQVTQMGQEVILRCVPISNHLYFYWYRQILGQKVEFLVSFYNNEISEKSEIFDDQFSVERPDGSNFTLKIRSTKLEDSAMYFCASRPTSAGTDTQYFGPGTRLTVL.

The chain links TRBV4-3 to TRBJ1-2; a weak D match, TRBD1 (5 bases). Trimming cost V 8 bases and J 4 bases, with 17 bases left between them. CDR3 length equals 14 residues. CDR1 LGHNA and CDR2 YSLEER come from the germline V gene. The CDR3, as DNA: TGCGCCAGCTCCGCAGGGCAGGGCCCCTATGGCTACACCTTC. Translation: CASSAGQGPYGYTF.

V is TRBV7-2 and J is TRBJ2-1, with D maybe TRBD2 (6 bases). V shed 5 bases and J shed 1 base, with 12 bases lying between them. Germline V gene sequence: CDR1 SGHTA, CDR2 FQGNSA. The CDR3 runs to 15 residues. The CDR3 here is CASSRLVGSYNEQFF. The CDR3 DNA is TGTGCCAGCAGCCGACTAGTTGGGTCCTACAATGAGCAGTTCTTC.

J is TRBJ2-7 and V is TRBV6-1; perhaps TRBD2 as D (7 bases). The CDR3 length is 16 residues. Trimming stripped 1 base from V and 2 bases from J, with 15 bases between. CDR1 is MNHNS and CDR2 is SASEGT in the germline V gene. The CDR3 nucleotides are TGTGCCAGCAGTGAAGGGGTCGGGGAGGGGGCCTACGAGCAGTACTTC. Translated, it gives CASSEGVGEGAYEQYF.